This entry lists 30 T cell receptor beta chains sequenced from one sample in a study of T cells after yellow fever vaccination. TCRdb reanalysed the 5' RACE reads using MiXCR and keeps one entry per CDR3 protein. The data show 300,000 or so distinct CDR3 sequences, with around 6.8% seen just once and 15% to 20% held by the top ten. Sequences were derived from PBMCs, sampled roughly 46 days after the first yellow fever vaccination. The receptors derive from a man between 18 and 29 years old who received the YFV17D yellow fever vaccine.

V gene TRBV29-1 combines with J gene TRBJ1-1, with D perhaps TRBD1 (6 bases). V was trimmed by 4 bases and J by 6 bases, leaving 6 bases between them. This CDR3 region has 10 residues. Germline CDR1 SQVTM, CDR2 ANQGSEA. In DNA form, the CDR3 reads TGCAGCGTTGGGGGGCCTGAAGCTTTCTTT. Residues: CSVGGPEAFF.

The sample holds a few counts of this clonotype. J is TRBJ2-7 and V is TRBV7-9, with 7 bases lining up with TRBD2. The CDR3 loop spans 15 amino acids. Germline V gives CDR1 SEHNR, CDR2 FQNEAQ (reference sequence). The V gene end was trimmed by 3 bases and the J gene end by 1 base; junction bases not matched to a gene: 6. The CDR3 DNA reads as TGTGCCAGCAGCTTTGCTAGCGGAGTTTCCTACGAGCAGTACGTC. Translating gives CASSFASGVSYEQYV.

This clonotype was seen at least ten times. The rearrangement uses TRBV7-2 and TRBJ2-3; 7 bases are a match to TRBD2. V gave up 5 bases and J gave up 1 base; unmatched junction bases: 9. From germline, CDR1 is SGHTA and CDR2 FQGNSA. The CDR3 is 16 residues long. CDR3 nucleotides: TGTGCCAGCAGCAGGAGGCGGGGGTATCGCACAGATACGCAGTATTTT. This gives the protein CASSRRRGYRTDTQYF.

This clonotype was seen ten or more times. The chain is built from TRBV10-3 and TRBJ2-3, with D perhaps TRBD1 (5 bases). Per germline, CDR1 ENHRY and CDR2 SYGVKD. The ends were cut back, 7 bases at V and 3 bases at J, with 8 bases in the middle. The CDR3 is 12 residues long. CDR3 in amino acids: CAIKGVTDTQYF. The CDR3 coding sequence is TGTGCCATCAAAGGGGTTACAGATACGCAGTATTTT.

This clonotype was found a few times. V and J are TRBV4-3 and TRBJ1-4; D call uncertain. V gave up 0 bases and J gave up 0 bases, with 14 bases separating them. The CDR3 length is 18 residues. Looked up from germline, CDR1 is LGHNA and CDR2 is YSLEER. The CDR3 coding sequence is TGCGCCAGCAGCCAAGAAGTAGGATCCAGTGCAACTAATGAAAAACTGTTTTTT. It specifies CASSQEVGSSATNEKLFF.

This clonotype has a handful of counts. This chain links TRBV2 with TRBJ1-2, with D possibly being TRBD1 (5 bases). V was clipped by 0 bases and J by 6 bases, with 11 bases between them. Germline V lookup: CDR1 SNHLY, CDR2 FYNNEI. This CDR3 is built from 14 residues. This CDR3 reads CASSEASGKDGYTF. The CDR3 DNA follows: TGTGCCAGCAGTGAAGCGTCAGGGAAGGATGGCTACACCTTC.

The CDR3 region is CASSSSSGGPPQETQYF. For the CDR3, the DNA is TGTGCCAGCAGTTCTAGTAGCGGGGGGCCACCTCAAGAGACCCAGTACTTC. The chain recombines TRBV27 with TRBJ2-5, with 10 bases that match TRBD2. The CDR3 is 17 residues long. Germline trimming cut 4 bases from V and 2 bases from J; bases unmatched to any gene: 10. Germline values: CDR1 MNHEY, CDR2 SMNVEV (reference sequence).

V gene TRBV27 combines with J gene TRBJ2-5, with D perhaps matching TRBD2 (5 bases). V was cut by 8 bases and J by 0 bases, with 13 bases left in between. The CDR3 has 14 amino acids. CDR1 is MNHEY, CDR2 SMNVEV, per germline (reference sequence). This CDR3 reads CASRGTGYQETQYF. CDR3 nucleotides: TGTGCCAGCCGAGGTACGGGGTACCAAGAGACCCAGTACTTC.

This clonotype was counted only a few times. The chain joins TRBV7-2 to TRBJ1-2, with D perhaps matching TRBD1 (5 bases). Trimming removed 3 bases from V and 4 bases from J, with 12 bases in between. CDR1 SGHTA and CDR2 FQGNSA come from the germline V gene. This CDR3 is built from 14 residues. Here the CDR3 reads CASSLGGESYGYTF. The CDR3 DNA sequence: TGTGCCAGCAGCTTGGGGGGGGAATCCTATGGCTACACCTTC.

On this clonotype itself: Just one base apart from a much larger clone, this may be a read error. The chain uses TRBV15 and TRBJ2-1, with D possibly TRBD2 on 5 matching bases. The CDR3 consists of 17 residues. CDR1 and CDR2 (germline): LNHNV, YYDKDF (reference sequence). CDR3 in amino acids: CATGRAPMRERDNEQFF. CDR3 sequence (DNA): TGTGCCACCGGCAGAGCCCCCATGAGGGAACGAGACAATGAGCAGTTCTTC.

V gene TRBV4-3 combines with J gene TRBJ1-1, with D possibly matching TRBD1 (6 bases). The CDR3 has 14 amino acids. Germline CDR1 reads LGHNA; CDR2 reads YSLEER. V lost 3 bases to trimming and J lost 3 bases, with 11 bases between them. DNA for the CDR3: TGCGCCAGCAGCCAGATCAGGGGATACACTGAAGCTTTCTTT. Translation: CASSQIRGYTEAFF.

The chain uses TRBV20-1 and TRBJ2-6; D is unclear. Germline V gene sequence: CDR1 DFQATT, CDR2 SNEGSKA (reference sequence). This CDR3 is built from 14 residues. V shed 1 base and J shed 0 bases, with 4 bases lying between them. The chain's CDR3 is CSARGPSGANVLTF. In DNA form, the CDR3 reads TGCAGTGCTAGAGGTCCCTCTGGGGCCAACGTCCTGACTTTC.

The V call is TRBV5-1, the J call TRBJ2-1; 7 bases agree with TRBD1. The CDR3 sequence is 15 residues long. Unmatched junction bases numbered 11, after V lost 4 bases and J lost 7 bases. Per the germline V gene, CDR1 is SGHRS and CDR2 is YFSETQ. CDR3 loop: CASSRTGSRVNEQFF. CDR3 bases: TGCGCCAGCAGCAGGACAGGTTCCAGGGTGAATGAGCAGTTCTTC.

This clonotype was seen a few times. This rearrangement joins TRBV5-6 to TRBJ1-4, with 9 bases matching TRBD1. V lost 4 bases to trimming and J lost 1 base; unmatched junction nucleotides: 2. The CDR3 sequence is 15 residues long. Germline CDR1 SGHDT, CDR2 YYEEEE. DNA for the CDR3: TGTGCCAGCAGCCAGGGACAGGGAACTAATGAAAAACTGTTTTTT. It specifies CASSQGQGTNEKLFF.

This clonotype was seen repeatedly, ten times or more. The CDR3 reads CASSLHSGANVLTF. Written as DNA, the CDR3 is TGTGCCAGCAGTTTACATTCTGGGGCCAACGTCCTGACTTTC. J is TRBJ2-6 and V is TRBV28; D unclear. The germline CDR1 and CDR2 sequences are MDHEN and SYDVKM. Trimming left V 2 bases short and J 1 base short, with 3 bases between. The CDR3 sequence is 14 residues long.

At least ten counts were recorded for this clonotype. The chain is built from TRBV27 and TRBJ2-3, with 9 bases matching TRBD2. V gave up 4 bases and J gave up 4 bases; unmatched junction bases: 12. The CDR3 length is 17 residues. Germline loops: CDR1 MNHEY, CDR2 SMNVEV (reference sequence). CDR3 loop: CASSSPLSGGPPDTQYF. The CDR3 nucleotides are TGTGCCAGCAGTTCCCCGCTGAGCGGGGGGCCCCCAGATACGCAGTATTTT.

This clonotype occurred many times. The chain couples TRBV19 to TRBJ1-2; possible D gene TRBD1, 6 bases. This CDR3 is built from 16 residues. Trimming cost V 2 bases and J 7 bases, with 20 bases left between them. The germline V gene has CDR1 LNHDA and CDR2 SQIVND (reference sequence). The CDR3 region is CASSIPWQGRKSGYTF. The CDR3 DNA follows: TGTGCCAGTAGTATACCGTGGCAGGGGCGAAAGTCTGGCTACACCTTC.

This clonotype was picked up many times. The V gene is TRBV7-2, the J gene TRBJ2-5; D is unclear. The V end was cut by 0 bases, the J end by 5 bases, with 7 bases between. Germline-derived CDR1 and CDR2 are SGHTA and FQGNSA. CDR3 length: 13 amino acids. The CDR3 DNA follows: TGTGCCAGCAGCTTAGCGGGGTTGGAGACCCAGTACTTC. This gives the protein CASSLAGLETQYF.

This clonotype has just a few counts. The chain joins TRBV29-1 to TRBJ2-5; D possibly uses TRBD1 or TRBD2 (5 bases each). The germline CDR1 and CDR2 sequences are SQVTM and ANQGSEA. V shed 5 bases and J shed 0 bases, with 10 bases lying between them. The CDR3 loop spans 13 amino acids. CDR3 sequence reads: CSVYPGHQETQYF. The CDR3 DNA reads as TGCAGCGTTTATCCGGGGCACCAAGAGACCCAGTACTTC. Full variable domain (rest looked up from reference TRBV29-1 and TRBJ2-5): SAVISQKPSRDICQRGTSLTIQCQVDSQVTMMFWYRQQPGQSLTLIATANQGSEATYESGFVIDKFPISRPNLTFSTLTVSNMSPEDSSIYLCSVYPGHQETQYFGPGTRLLVL.

The chain is built from TRBV3-1 and TRBJ2-7; D may be TRBD1 or TRBD2 (5 bases each). CDR1 LGHDT and CDR2 YNNKEL come from the germline V gene (reference sequence). The CDR3 has 18 amino acids. The CDR3 reads CACSQSPGGLENIYEQYV. DNA of the CDR3: TGTGCCTGCAGCCAATCCCCTGGGGGTTTAGAGAACATTTACGAGCAGTACGTC.

This clonotype was observed many times. This chain's CDR3 is CATSWTVNTEAFF. The DNA of the CDR3 is TGCGCCACTTCGTGGACAGTGAACACTGAAGCTTTCTTT. The chain joins TRBV5-1 to TRBJ1-1, with D maybe TRBD1 (6 bases). This CDR3 is built from 13 residues. Germline loops: CDR1 SGHRS, CDR2 YFSETQ. Trimming pared 9 bases from V and 0 bases from J, leaving 12 bases between.

This clonotype was detected many times. This chain joins TRBV7-2 and TRBJ2-3; D is unresolved. This CDR3 comprises 12 residues. The germline V gene encodes CDR1 SGHTA and CDR2 FQGNSA. V dropped 5 bases and J dropped 5 bases, with 8 bases sitting between them. The DNA for the CDR3 is TGTGCCAGCAGCGTAACCTTAGATACGCAGTATTTT. This translates into CASSVTLDTQYF. Filled out from reference TRBV7-2 and TRBJ2-3, the complete variable domain reads GAGVSQSPSNKVTEKGKDVELRCDPISGHTALYWYRQSLGQGLEFLIYFQGNSAPDKSGLPSDRFSAERTGGSVSTLTIQRTQQEDSAVYLCASSVTLDTQYFGPGTRLTVL.

The V call is TRBV5-6, the J call TRBJ2-3, with TRBD1 matching over 7 bases. V was pared by 5 bases and J by 0 bases, with 6 bases of the junction left unmatched. The germline V gene has CDR1 SGHDT and CDR2 YYEEEE. The CDR3 sequence is 15 residues long. For the CDR3, the DNA is TGTGCCAGCAGTGTCGGGACAGCTAGCACAGATACGCAGTATTTT. This sequence encodes CASSVGTASTDTQYF.

The sample holds a few counts of this clonotype. The V call is TRBV7-8, the J call TRBJ1-2; no firm D call. Germline lookup yields CDR1 SGHVS and CDR2 FQNEAQ. This CDR3 region has 14 residues. The V and J ends lost 0 bases and 8 bases respectively, with 13 bases between them. CDR3 protein: CASSLAWQARGYTF. The CDR3 nucleotides read TGTGCCAGCAGCTTAGCGTGGCAGGCGCGCGGCTACACCTTC.

This chain joins TRBV7-6 and TRBJ2-7, with no clear D. The germline V and J ends were trimmed by 2 bases and 5 bases, with 7 bases remaining between them. CDR3 length equals 12 residues. The germline V gene encodes CDR1 SGHVS and CDR2 FNYEAQ. CDR3 in amino acids: CASSLKFNEQYF. The CDR3 DNA follows: TGTGCCAGCAGCTTAAAGTTCAACGAGCAGTACTTC. Full variable domain (missing parts from reference TRBV7-6 and TRBJ2-7): GAGVSQSPRYKVTKRGQDVALRCDPISGHVSLYWYRQALGQGPEFLTYFNYEAQQDKSGLPNDRFSAERPEGSISTLTIQRTEQRDSAMYRCASSLKFNEQYFGPGTRLTVT.

This clonotype has only a few counts. The chain uses TRBV5-4 and TRBJ2-1; 9 bases map to TRBD2. CDR3 length: 15 residues. Unmatched junction bases numbered 3, after V lost 2 bases and J lost 3 bases. Germline V gives CDR1 SGHNT, CDR2 YYREEE (reference sequence). The CDR3 spells CASSFPSGDYNEQFF. DNA of the CDR3: TGTGCCAGCAGCTTTCCTAGCGGGGACTACAATGAGCAGTTCTTC.

The chain employs TRBV20-1 and TRBJ2-2; 7 bases are a match to TRBD1. V lost 6 bases to trimming and J lost 4 bases; unmatched junction nucleotides: 14. Germline V CDR1 and CDR2: DFQATT, SNEGSKA (reference sequence). The CDR3 runs to 16 residues. CDR3 region: CSAGRQGGRGTGELFF. The DNA of the CDR3 is TGCAGTGCGGGGCGACAGGGCGGCCGCGGCACCGGGGAGCTGTTTTTT.

This clonotype was counted at least ten times. The junction differs from germline at one of its ends, possibly a read error. The chain carries TRBV5-1 and TRBJ2-2, with D perhaps given as TRBD1 or TRBD2 (5 bases each). The CDR3 has 15 residues. Germline V gene data show CDR1 as SGHRS and CDR2 as YFSETQ. DNA for the CDR3: TGTGCCAGCAGTTTATATGGGGGTAACACCGGGGAGCTGTTTTTT. Residues: CASSLYGGNTGELFF.

This clonotype was seen only a few times. This chain connects TRBV28 to TRBJ2-3, with D maybe TRBD1 (5 bases). V gave up 4 bases and J gave up 6 bases, with 17 bases separating them. This CDR3 is 15 amino acids long. CDR1 is MDHEN and CDR2 is SYDVKM in the germline V gene. The CDR3 bases are TGTGCCAGCAGTTCATTCGACTCAGGGTCCGATACGCAGTATTTT. As protein: CASSSFDSGSDTQYF.

This clonotype occurred a few times. The V call is TRBV27, the J call TRBJ2-7, with 9 bases fitting TRBD1. The V gene's germline CDR1 is MNHEY and CDR2 SMNVEV (reference sequence). V shed 6 bases and J 2 bases; nucleotides not matched to a gene: 5. The CDR3 spans 14 residues. CDR3 protein: CASSRGTGPYEQYF. In DNA, the CDR3 is TGTGCCAGCAGCCGGGGGACAGGGCCCTACGAGCAGTACTTC.